This T cell receptor beta chain was sequenced during a study of blood T cell repertoires in COVID-19. At the level of the study: Both acute and convalescent COVID-19 samples were obtained from the United States, Italy and Spain. PBMCs, B-cell-depleted T cells, or T cells were the source of the cDNA or gDNA that made up the material.

As handled by the study authors: Reference gene primer amplification yielded estimated nucleated cell counts. Assay: immunoSEQ multiplex PCR; the TCRdb copy retains only in-frame clones and omits some. D and trimming were read from the DNA, whereas the V and J calls and clone size are those reported in that table. The sample includes 200,000 to 250,000 clones, about 89% of them seen just once. The cohort comprised adults aged about 18 to 89 years residing in about two dozen US areas. Germline lookup yields CDR1 LGHNA and CDR2 YSLEER. The junction had 3 bases not matched to a gene; V was cut back by 4 bases and J by 0 bases. The CDR3 is made up of 16 amino acids.

The TCR originated in a woman under 40 who had recovered from COVID-19. Specimen: PBMCs or T cells enriched from blood (not recorded which). The chain combines TRBV4-3 with TRBJ2-1; 10 nucleotides align to TRBD2. CDR3 sequence: CASSRASGGSYNEQFF. CDR3 DNA: TGCGCCAGCAGCCGAGCTAGCGGGGGCTCCTACAATGAGCAGTTCTTC.